The TCR beta chain under discussion was sequenced for a study of blood T cell repertoires in COVID-19 (dated by TCRdb to 2019 to 2021). Describing the broader study: Collaborator samples came from the United States, Italy and Spain and covered acute and convalescent phases of COVID-19. The prospective study material was composed of cDNA or gDNA derived from T cells, B-cell-depleted T cells, or PBMCs. Deeply sampled blood TCRbeta repertoires from subjects exposed to, actively infected with, or recovered from COVID-19 were included in the dataset. The repertoires were released in a freely available public database intended as a resource for research on the immune response to SARS-CoV-2. The samples were drawn from two sources: the first 160 participants of the ongoing ImmuneRACE study, and 1,200 or so subjects contributed by 6 global collaborators. The sample metadata nearly always contained a de-identified subject ID, COVID-19 status, age in years and sex. HLA class I and class II types, where available, came from metadata supplied by the sample provider rather than from assay-based typing. Study-level results and caveats: How much clinical and demographic metadata was included differed by source and by participant, and the metadata was provided uncurated.

The immunoSEQ Assay, a bias-controlled multiplex PCR, was used to amplify TCRbeta CDR3 regions from genomic DNA. As for the authors' bioinformatics: Within the assay, amplification of reference gene primers was used to estimate how many nucleated cells each sample contained. To quantify the absolute abundance of each unique TCRbeta CDR3 rearrangement, sequence reads were collapsed and filtered. For each sample, productive Simpson clonality was calculated as the square root of Simpson's diversity index across productive rearrangements. This is the immuneACCESS table as TCRdb keeps it, with only in-frame sequences that have V and J called. A part of the clones is gone; compared with another copy, unresolved V genes explain less than half, and the rest is unexplained. The D gene and trimming were derived from the DNA, and the V and J assignments and clone size from that table. This sample has about 75,000 clones in its table, and roughly 90% of those were observed once. 2% to 3% of the sample is in the top ten clones.

Concerning this clone itself: Its antigen is still unknown. The sample holds no much larger clone one base away, and base qualities are not on file.

From cysteine to phenylalanine, the CDR3 is 16 amino acids long. Only the CDR3 portion is preserved as DNA: 48 bases, with reading frame beginning at the first base. As encoded in the germline V gene, CDR1 is SGDLS while CDR2 is YYNGEE. Trimming removed 4 bases from V and 5 bases from J; the gene matches leave 10 bases unexplained. Each collaborating institution followed its own protocols to collect whole blood in K2EDTA tubes. For TCRbeta analysis, collaborator samples were shipped as frozen whole blood, as isolated PBMCs, or as DNA extracted from either sample type. Specimen: peripheral blood. The receptor was derived from a human donor in a cohort sampled during active COVID-19. The sequence is built from TRBV9 and TRBJ2-3; 10 junctional bases match TRBD1. The DNA is as follows: TGTGCCAGCAGCAGAAACCGGGACAGGGGTTTAGATACGCAGTATTTT. The translation is CASSRNRDRGLDTQYF.